This entry lists 21 T cell receptor beta chains sequenced from one sample in a study of T cells generated in artificial thymic organoids. Artificial thymic organoids aggregated human hematopoietic stem and progenitor cells with human DLL1-expressing MS5 murine stromal cells. FACS-sorted CD34+CD3- hematopoietic stem and progenitor cells, with residual T cells removed, seeded the organoids. Separate semi-nested PCRs amplified TCRalpha and TCRbeta libraries using constant-region reverse primers in TRAC or TRBC. Each CDR3 protein gets one entry after TCRdb re-called the 5' RACE reads with MiXCR. The sample has approximately 7,700 distinct CDR3 sequences, about 24% seen once; the top ten hold approximately 3%. Which antigens these TCRs recognize remains unknown. The sequenced sample consisted of naive CD8+ T cells grown in artificial thymic organoids from cord blood stem and progenitor cells. Subset described: CD3+TCRalphabeta+CD8SP T cells; for blood, CD45RO-CCR7+ naive CD8+ T cells. These TCRs come from a human donor who gave cord blood stem cells for thymic organoid culture, a cardiac surgery patient who gave postnatal thymus, or a blood donor (not recorded which).

This clonotype is judged medium-sized (0.01 to 0.1%). The gene calls are TRBV4-1 and TRBJ1-1, with a tentative D call TRBD1 (5 bases). There are 15 residues in the CDR3. V lost 4 bases and J 3 bases, leaving 15 bases between the germline ends. Germline assignment: CDR1 MGHRA and CDR2 YSYEKL. The CDR3 nucleotides are TGCGCCAGCAGCCGGGGACTCATTGGGGACACTGAAGCTTTCTTT. Translation: CASSRGLIGDTEAFF.

By proportion, this clonotype is medium-sized (0.01 to 0.1%). The chain is built from TRBV6-6 and TRBJ1-5; 9 positions agree with TRBD1. Germline V gene lookup returns CDR1 MNHNY and CDR2 SVGAGI (reference sequence). The CDR3 consists of 15 residues. V lost 6 bases, J lost 6 bases, and 9 bases stayed unmatched. CDR3 sequence: CASSSPDRGFQPQHF. The CDR3 DNA sequence: TGTGCCAGCAGCTCCCCCGACAGGGGGTTTCAGCCCCAGCATTTT.

This clonotype was observed a handful of times. The rearrangement joins TRBV28 to TRBJ1-5; TRBD1 agrees at 7 bases. Germline-derived CDR1 and CDR2 are MDHEN and SYDVKM. Trimming took 4 bases from V and 0 from J; bases not matched to a gene: 12. This CDR3 region has 18 residues. The CDR3 nucleotides are TGTGCCAGCAGTTCATGCGGGTGGACAGGTCTTAGCAATCAGCCCCAGCATTTT. Protein product: CASSSCGWTGLSNQPQHF.

With respect to this clonotype: A much bigger clone sits one base away, suggesting this may be a read error. The rearrangement uses TRBV6-2 or TRBV6-3 and TRBJ2-3; tentative D call: TRBD1 (6 bases). Germline CDR1 MNHEY, CDR2 SVGEGT. The length of the CDR3 is 12 residues. The CDR3 DNA reads as TGTGCCTGCAGTTACCCGGACAGTCGGCACCATTTT. Translation gives CACSYPDSRHHF.

This clonotype is labeled medium-sized. This chain uses TRBV10-3 with TRBJ2-6; the D is unclear. V was clipped by 5 bases and J by 0 bases, with 11 bases between them. This CDR3 region has 16 residues. Germline V gives CDR1 ENHRY, CDR2 SYGVKD. This CDR3 is CAISHVVCSGANVLTF. DNA for the CDR3: TGTGCCATCAGTCACGTTGTGTGCTCTGGGGCCAACGTCCTGACTTTC.

This clonotype is categorized as medium-sized. This rearrangement joins TRBV4-1 to TRBJ1-1; D call uncertain. Germline lookup yields CDR1 MGHRA and CDR2 YSYEKL. The length of the CDR3 is 12 residues. V dropped 0 bases and J dropped 5 bases, with 4 bases sitting between them. The CDR3 DNA reads as TGCGCCAGCAGCCAAGATGGGACTGAAGCTTTCTTT. Residues: CASSQDGTEAFF.

This chain connects TRBV4-1 to TRBJ1-1, with a weak D call TRBD1 (5 bases). Trimming took 0 bases from V and 4 from J, leaving 9 bases between them. Per germline, CDR1 MGHRA and CDR2 YSYEKL. This CDR3 region has 14 residues. In DNA, the CDR3 is TGCGCCAGCAGCCAAGAAGGGGCGCGCACTGAAGCTTTCTTT. It is translated as CASSQEGARTEAFF.

CDR3 sequence reads: CASSQFRDYEQYF. The CDR3 DNA reads as TGCGCCAGCAGCCAATTCAGGGATTACGAGCAGTACTTC. The rearrangement links TRBV4-1 to TRBJ2-7, with D maybe TRBD1 (5 bases). The CDR3 length is 13 residues. The germline V and J ends were trimmed by 2 bases and 4 bases, with 9 bases remaining between them. Looked up from germline, CDR1 is MGHRA and CDR2 is YSYEKL.

Comment on this clonotype: It may be a read error: a sequence one base away is much more abundant. V is TRBV5-1 and J is TRBJ2-4; 9 nucleotides agree with TRBD2. With 1 base clipped from V and 3 bases from J, the junction kept 5 bases outside the gene matches. CDR3 length equals 16 residues. Per germline, CDR1 SGHRS and CDR2 YFSETQ. Here the CDR3 reads CASSLPISGGKNIQYF. The CDR3 DNA is TGCGCCAGCAGCTTGCCGATTAGCGGGGGCAAAAACATTCAGTACTTC.

This clonotype was found a few times. V and J are TRBV24-1 and TRBJ2-3; 11 positions match TRBD2. Unmatched junction bases numbered 9, after V lost 7 bases and J lost 4 bases. CDR3 size: 16 residues. Germline CDR1 reads KGHDR; CDR2 reads SFDVKD. The DNA of the CDR3 is TGTGCCACCAGCGCCGCTAGCGGGGGGCGCGCAGATACGCAGTATTTT. Encoded protein: CATSAASGGRADTQYF.

Only a few counts were recorded for this clonotype. V usage is TRBV4-1 and J usage is TRBJ2-3; D is uncertain. V was trimmed by 3 bases and J by 5 bases, leaving 9 bases between them. Germline values: CDR1 MGHRA, CDR2 YSYEKL. CDR3 length: 13 amino acids. The CDR3, as DNA: TGCGCCAGCAGCCACCCCGTAAGAGATACGCAGTATTTT. Encoded protein: CASSHPVRDTQYF.

The genes are TRBV7-2 and TRBJ2-2; D gene unclear. The V end was cut by 0 bases, the J end by 0 bases, with 8 bases between. CDR3 length: 16 residues. CDR1 SGHTA and CDR2 FQGNSA come from the germline V gene. This CDR3 reads CASSLAGYPNTGELFF. CDR3 nucleotide sequence: TGTGCCAGCAGCTTAGCGGGCTACCCGAACACCGGGGAGCTGTTTTTT.

The chain has TRBV2 and TRBJ1-1, with D maybe TRBD1 (5 bases). Germline CDR1 reads SNHLY; CDR2 reads FYNNEI. The CDR3 totals 14 residues. Trimming removed 2 bases from V and 6 bases from J, with 13 bases in between. CDR3 sequence reads: CASSERGGVPEAFF. CDR3 bases: TGTGCCAGCAGTGAACGGGGGGGAGTCCCTGAAGCTTTCTTT.

This clonotype was seen a few times. The junction differs from germline at one of its ends, possibly a read error. The chain has TRBV29-1 and TRBJ1-4, with 10 bases identical to TRBD1. The length of the CDR3 is 8 residues. Germline lookup yields CDR1 SQVTM and CDR2 ANQGSEA. The DNA for the CDR3 is TGCAGCGATGGGACAGGGGTTTTT. This sequence encodes CSDGTGVF.

Concerning this clonotype: Its ends do not fully match the called genes, so a read error is possible. This chain joins TRBV5-6 and TRBJ2-1; TRBD1 matches 9 bases. Germline V gene sequence: CDR1 SGHDT, CDR2 YYEEEE. The CDR3 spans 15 residues. CDR3 sequence reads: CANSSPGQGFNEQFF. The CDR3 coding sequence is TGTGCCAACAGCTCTCCGGGACAGGGCTTCAATGAGCAGTTCTTC.

The chain is built from TRBV4-3 and TRBJ1-5; D perhaps matches TRBD1 (6 bases). This CDR3 has 15 residues. The V end lost 4 bases, the J end lost 3 bases, and 13 bases lay between the germline ends. CDR1 is LGHNA and CDR2 is YSLEER in the germline V gene. The CDR3 reads CASSPGNRANQPQHF. The CDR3 DNA is TGCGCCAGCAGCCCGGGGAACAGGGCCAATCAGCCCCAGCATTTT.

This clonotype qualifies as medium-sized. The chain recombines TRBV7-9 with TRBJ1-4, with D perhaps matching TRBD1 (6 bases). The CDR3 runs 15 residues. V lost 4 bases to trimming and J lost 4 bases, with 13 bases between them. Germline V CDR1 and CDR2: SEHNR, FQNEAQ (reference sequence). The CDR3 loop is CASSSQGTLNEKLFF. CDR3 DNA: TGTGCCAGCAGCTCCCAGGGGACTCTTAATGAAAAACTGTTTTTT.

This clonotype rates as medium-sized (0.01 to 0.1%). The chain uses TRBV12-3 or TRBV12-4 and TRBJ2-1; 8 nucleotides match TRBD1. The CDR3 is 16 residues long. Trimming at V came to 5 bases and at J to 10 bases, leaving 16 bases not matched to a gene. The CDR3 loop reads CASSLPGAPTGGEQFF. CDR3 DNA sequence: TGTGCCAGCAGTCTCCCGGGAGCTCCAACAGGGGGGGAGCAGTTCTTC.

This clonotype is medium-sized (0.01 to 0.1%). The J gene is TRBJ2-7, the V gene TRBV6-1; possible D gene TRBD1, 6 bases. The CDR3 runs 14 residues. V lost 5 bases and J 2 bases, leaving 13 bases between the germline ends. The germline V gene encodes CDR1 MNHNS and CDR2 SASEGT. CDR3 DNA sequence: TGTGCCAGCAGTTCCTACAGGGTTGCCTACGAGCAGTACTTC. Translation gives CASSSYRVAYEQYF.

In this sample, this clonotype turned up a few times. The rearrangement uses TRBV4-1 and TRBJ1-1; perhaps TRBD1 as D (6 bases). Trimming took 1 base from V and 7 from J, leaving 13 bases between them. Germline V gene data show CDR1 as MGHRA and CDR2 as YSYEKL. This CDR3 is 14 amino acids long. CDR3 nucleotides: TGCGCCAGCAGCCAAGGGGGGGGGCTGGGTGAAGCTTTCTTT. Translated, it gives CASSQGGGLGEAFF.

Within the sample, this clonotype is medium-sized (0.01 to 0.1%). The chain is built from TRBV5-1 and TRBJ2-1; no clear D gene. The CDR3 is 14 residues long. Per the germline V gene, CDR1 is SGHRS and CDR2 is YFSETQ. Trimming pared 2 bases from V and 0 bases from J, leaving 6 bases between. In DNA, the CDR3 is TGCGCCAGCAGCTTAGGGTGCTCCTACAATGAGCAGTTCTTC. It codes for CASSLGCSYNEQFF.